The clone carrying this T cell receptor (beta chain) appeared a few times. Its antigen is unidentified. In the ViraFEST assay, antigen-specific CD4+ clonotypes were identified by expansion after peptide-pool stimulation. It was after approximately 11 days of culture that CD4+ T cells were isolated. Each participant was given two doses of one vaccine (BNT162b2 or mRNA-1273). Nucleocapsid antibodies stayed negative before and after vaccination, showing no earlier SARS-CoV-2 infection. Under 2.5 million PBMC were placed in each well, which was supplemented with 8.5 to 10 IU/ml IL-2 and around 9.4 ug/ml peptides. TCRdb keeps only in-frame clones here, not all; method: immunoSEQ multiplex PCR. The data show some 50,000 clones, about four fifths seen once. The CDR3 has 12 residues. CDR1 MNHEY and CDR2 SVGEGT come from the germline V gene. Trimming pared 2 bases from V and 11 bases from J, leaving 12 bases between.

This entry belongs to a study of vaccination effects on CD4 cells after COVID-19. The sequencing here drew on CD4+ T cells from PBMCs cultured with HCoV-OC43 spike peptides, taken after COVID-19 vaccination. As to subset: HCoV-OC43 spike overlapping peptide pool stimulation. The V and J genes are TRBV6-2 or TRBV6-3 and TRBJ1-1; possibly TRBD1 for D (6 bases). This receptor was taken from a human donor who received a COVID-19 vaccine. CDR3 protein: CASSYLGAGAFF. The CDR3 DNA reads as TGTGCCAGCAGTTACCTGGGGGCAGGTGCTTTCTTT.